This entry lists 26 T cell receptor beta chains sequenced from one sample in a study of identical twins. TCRdb reprocessed the 5' RACE reads with MiXCR, giving one entry per CDR3 protein. The table includes 1.5 million to 2 million distinct CDR3 sequences, 25% to 35% detected once. What was sequenced was cord blood. The receptor set was obtained from a newborn girl in good health.

This clonotype was observed a handful of times. The V and J genes are TRBV2 and TRBJ2-5; no definite D call. The germline V gene encodes CDR1 SNHLY and CDR2 FYNNEI. V shed 4 bases and J shed 4 bases, with 10 bases lying between them. The CDR3 has 13 residues. CDR3 coding DNA: TGTGCCAGCAGTGCAATAGTCCCAGAGACCCAGTACTTC. It translates to CASSAIVPETQYF.

This clonotype was seen more than once but under ten times. The chain links TRBV5-1 to TRBJ2-1; 8 nucleotides align to TRBD1. Germline V CDR1 and CDR2: SGHRS, YFSETQ. This CDR3 has 16 amino acids. The junction had 9 bases not matched to a gene; V was cut back by 0 bases and J by 7 bases. The chain's CDR3 is CASSLAGDRLLNEQFF. The CDR3 DNA reads as TGCGCCAGCAGCTTGGCCGGGGACAGGCTTCTTAATGAGCAGTTCTTC.

This clonotype has ten or more counts. This chain uses TRBV25-1 with TRBJ2-3; a weak D match, TRBD2 (6 bases). With 3 bases removed from V and 5 bases from J, the gap between germline ends came to 9 bases. The CDR3 is made up of 13 amino acids. Germline V gene lookup returns CDR1 MGHDK and CDR2 SYGVNS. The DNA for the CDR3 is TGTGCCAGCAGTGATCCAGCGGGAGATACGCAGTATTTT. This codes for CASSDPAGDTQYF.

The chain links TRBV28 to TRBJ2-5; 11 nucleotides agree with TRBD2. Germline trimming cut 5 bases from V and 4 bases from J; bases unmatched to any gene: 6. The CDR3 extends over 15 amino acids. Germline V gene sequence: CDR1 MDHEN, CDR2 SYDVKM. This chain's CDR3 is CASSELAGVGETQYF. CDR3 in DNA: TGTGCCAGCAGTGAACTAGCGGGAGTCGGAGAGACCCAGTACTTC.

The sample holds many counts of this clonotype. The chain joins TRBV29-1 to TRBJ2-7, with D uncertain. Germline loops: CDR1 SQVTM, CDR2 ANQGSEA. The ends were cut back, 6 bases at V and 5 bases at J, with 17 bases in the middle. The CDR3 contains 13 residues. The CDR3 region has the DNA TGCAGCGTCTCCGGTACGGCTATCCACGAGCAGTACTTC. It is translated as CSVSGTAIHEQYF.

This clonotype was detected once. The CDR3 protein is CSARNTLNTEAFF. The CDR3 DNA is TGCAGTGCTAGGAACACCCTCAACACTGAAGCTTTCTTT. The V and J genes are TRBV20-1 and TRBJ1-1; no firm D call. The V gene's germline CDR1 is DFQATT and CDR2 SNEGSKA (reference sequence). V was cut by 3 bases and J by 2 bases, with 10 bases left in between. The length of the CDR3 is 13 residues.

The chain joins TRBV27 to TRBJ2-7; 10 positions agree with TRBD2. The germline V gene encodes CDR1 MNHEY and CDR2 SMNVEV (reference sequence). The CDR3 is made up of 16 amino acids. V shed 3 bases, J shed 4 bases, and the junction held 9 bases outside the gene matches. CDR3: CASSFWAGTSVYEQYF. CDR3 sequence (DNA): TGTGCCAGCAGTTTCTGGGCCGGGACTAGCGTTTACGAGCAGTACTTC.

This chain uses TRBV7-2 with TRBJ2-1, with a tentative D call TRBD2 (6 bases). Per germline, CDR1 SGHTA and CDR2 FQGNSA. This CDR3 spans 16 amino acids. The V end lost 0 bases, the J end lost 5 bases, and 14 bases lay between the germline ends. CDR3 in amino acids: CASSLARLALHNEQFF. For the CDR3, the DNA is TGTGCCAGCAGCTTAGCCCGGCTAGCGCTTCACAATGAGCAGTTCTTC.

On this clonotype itself: It may be a read error: a sequence one base away is much more abundant. CDR3 loop: CAGSLMRIPSRETQYF. DNA for the CDR3: TGTGCCGGCAGCTTAATGAGAATCCCCTCTCGGGAGACCCAGTACTTC. The genes are TRBV7-8 and TRBJ2-5; D is uncertain. The CDR3 runs 16 residues. The V gene's germline CDR1 is SGHVS and CDR2 FQNEAQ. Full variable domain (rest looked up from reference TRBV7-8 and TRBJ2-5): GAGVSQSPRYKVAKRGQDVALRCDPISGHVSLFWYQQALGQGPEFLTYFQNEAQLDKSGLPSDRFFAERPEGSVSTLKIQRTQQEDSAVYLCAGSLMRIPSRETQYFGPGTRLLVL.

This clonotype was counted a single time. The rearrangement uses TRBV20-1 and TRBJ2-1; the match to TRBD2 covers 10 bases. The V segment lost 3 bases and the J segment 10 bases; nucleotides outside the gene matches: 12. Germline V gene data show CDR1 as DFQATT and CDR2 as SNEGSKA (reference sequence). The CDR3 totals 15 residues. This CDR3 reads CSARASGRASYEQFF. The DNA of the CDR3 is TGCAGTGCTAGGGCGAGCGGGAGGGCTAGCTACGAGCAGTTCTTC.

This chain connects TRBV12-3 or TRBV12-4 to TRBJ1-2; D is perhaps TRBD1 (5 bases). CDR3 length: 14 residues. Trimming removed 1 base from V and 7 bases from J, with 13 bases in between. The CDR3 DNA reads as TGTGCCAGCAGTTTAGGCAGATGGGGACGTGGCTACACCTTC. It encodes CASSLGRWGRGYTF.

This clonotype was counted a few times. The V call is TRBV6-6, the J call TRBJ2-1, with D unresolved. V lost 2 bases and J lost 3, with 11 bases in between. Germline lookup yields CDR1 MNHNY and CDR2 SVGAGI (reference sequence). This CDR3 comprises 15 residues. The CDR3 protein is CASSYGAIDYNEQFF. The DNA for the CDR3 is TGTGCCAGCAGTTACGGAGCGATTGACTACAATGAGCAGTTCTTC.

This clonotype was seen more than once but under ten times. The rearrangement uses TRBV20-1 and TRBJ2-5; 7 bases match TRBD1. CDR3 size: 14 residues. Germline assignment: CDR1 DFQATT and CDR2 SNEGSKA (reference sequence). The junction had 6 bases not matched to a gene; V was cut back by 0 bases and J by 5 bases. The CDR3 loop is CSARDRARGETQYF. The CDR3 bases are TGCAGTGCTAGAGATCGGGCCAGGGGGGAGACCCAGTACTTC.

This clonotype was counted between two and nine times. V gene TRBV7-9 combines with J gene TRBJ2-1; 7 bases are a match to TRBD1. Germline lookup yields CDR1 SEHNR and CDR2 FQNEAQ (reference sequence). The V and J ends lost 3 bases and 5 bases, in that order; junction bases with no gene match: 13. The CDR3 spans 17 residues. CDR3 DNA: TGTGCCAGCAGCTTTCGGACAGGTTTATCCCCGGACAATGAGCAGTTCTTC. Translation gives CASSFRTGLSPDNEQFF.

This chain joins TRBV12-3 or TRBV12-4 and TRBJ2-5; TRBD2 matches at 9 bases. The CDR3 covers 14 residues. The junction had 7 bases not matched to a gene; V was cut back by 6 bases and J by 5 bases. The CDR3 sequence: CASSTGLARETQYF. For the CDR3, the DNA is TGTGCCAGCAGCACGGGACTAGCCCGGGAGACCCAGTACTTC.

The CDR3 protein is CASSPRAGPQYNEQFF. The DNA for the CDR3 is TGTGCCAGCAGCCCCCGAGCAGGGCCACAGTACAATGAGCAGTTCTTC. The V call is TRBV5-4, the J call TRBJ2-1; a weak D match, TRBD1 (5 bases). Per germline, CDR1 SGHNT and CDR2 YYREEE (reference sequence). The V gene lost 4 bases and the J gene lost 4 bases, with 18 bases spanning the gap. The CDR3 covers 16 residues.

The chain links TRBV29-1 to TRBJ1-2, with 7 bases matching TRBD1. Germline V lookup: CDR1 SQVTM, CDR2 ANQGSEA. This CDR3 region has 14 residues. The ends lost 3 bases at V and 4 bases at J; junction bases unmatched: 8. CDR3 sequence: CSVEGDRAFYGYTF. CDR3 nucleotides: TGCAGCGTTGAGGGAGACAGGGCCTTCTATGGCTACACCTTC.

The CDR3 sequence: CASIPLSGRKSPSTDTQYF. CDR3 sequence (DNA): TGTGCCAGCATCCCTTTGTCGGGGCGCAAAAGTCCTAGCACAGATACGCAGTATTTT. This chain links TRBV5-6 with TRBJ2-3; tentatively, D is TRBD1 or TRBD2 (5 bases each). The CDR3 spans 19 residues. CDR1 SGHDT and CDR2 YYEEEE come from the germline V gene. V lost 6 bases and J lost 0, with 26 bases in between.

The rearrangement links TRBV12-3 or TRBV12-4 to TRBJ1-5, with unresolved D. V lost 0 bases and J lost 5, with 14 bases in between. The CDR3 totals 16 residues. CDR3 amino acids: CASSLARAVPHQPQHF. The CDR3 DNA is TGTGCCAGCAGTTTAGCGAGGGCAGTGCCCCATCAGCCCCAGCATTTT.

As for this clonotype: With a much larger clone just one base away, this may be a read error. The chain couples TRBV10-3 to TRBJ2-5; D is ambiguous. Germline V gene data show CDR1 as ENHRY and CDR2 as SYGVKD. The CDR3 is made up of 14 amino acids. The CDR3 DNA follows: TGTGCCATCAGTGGCGGCAGGTTGAAAGAGGCCCAGTACTTC. The encoded protein is CAISGGRLKEAQYF.

The table lists this clonotype with a few counts. The V gene is TRBV29-1, the J gene TRBJ2-3; TRBD2 aligns across 9 bases. This CDR3 has 14 amino acids. Trimming removed 7 bases from V and 2 bases from J; junction bases left unmatched: 7. Per the germline V gene, CDR1 is SQVTM and CDR2 is ANQGSEA. CDR3 residues: CSALQRGATDTQYF. DNA for the CDR3: TGCAGCGCTCTTCAGCGGGGGGCCACAGATACGCAGTATTTT.

This clonotype turned up a few times. CDR3 DNA: TGTGCCAGCAGACAGAGGTACACTGAAGCTTTCTTT. It is translated as CASRQRYTEAFF. The chain uses TRBV6-1 and TRBJ1-1; D gene ambiguous. The CDR3 extends over 12 amino acids. Trimming shortened V by 6 bases and J by 3 bases, and 8 bases separated the two germline ends. Germline-derived CDR1 and CDR2 are MNHNS and SASEGT.

The V gene is TRBV5-1, the J gene TRBJ2-3, with 12 nucleotides matching TRBD2. The trim removed 3 bases at V and 0 bases at J, leaving 8 bases unmatched. The V gene's germline CDR1 is SGHRS and CDR2 YFSETQ. The CDR3 loop spans 18 amino acids. As DNA, the CDR3 is TGCGCCAGCAGCTCACTAGCGGGGGGTACTACTAGCACAGATACGCAGTATTTT. This encodes CASSSLAGGTTSTDTQYF.

The sample holds many counts of this clonotype. The V call is TRBV12-3 or TRBV12-4, the J call TRBJ2-3; maybe TRBD2 (5 bases). The CDR3 is made up of 13 amino acids. V was trimmed by 3 bases and J by 6 bases, leaving 10 bases between them. Here the CDR3 reads CASSFLASDTQYF. The CDR3 DNA follows: TGTGCCAGCAGTTTCCTAGCTTCGGATACGCAGTATTTT.

In the case of this clonotype: A junction end diverges from the germline sequence, so it may reflect a read error. The genes are TRBV7-9 and TRBJ1-4, with TRBD1 matching over 8 bases. This CDR3 comprises 16 residues. Germline CDR1 and CDR2: SEHNR and FQNEAQ (reference sequence). CDR3 sequence (DNA): TGTGCCGGCAGCTTATGGCTCCAGGGGGCAGGAGAAAAACTGTTTTTT. Translated: CAGSLWLQGAGEKLFF.

The J gene is TRBJ1-5, the V gene TRBV28; D is possibly TRBD1 (6 bases). Germline CDR1 reads MDHEN; CDR2 reads SYDVKM. V was clipped by 4 bases and J by 3 bases, with 10 bases between them. This CDR3 is 14 amino acids long. DNA for the CDR3: TGTGCCAGCAGTTGGGGGACACACAATCAGCCCCAGCATTTT. This translates into CASSWGTHNQPQHF.